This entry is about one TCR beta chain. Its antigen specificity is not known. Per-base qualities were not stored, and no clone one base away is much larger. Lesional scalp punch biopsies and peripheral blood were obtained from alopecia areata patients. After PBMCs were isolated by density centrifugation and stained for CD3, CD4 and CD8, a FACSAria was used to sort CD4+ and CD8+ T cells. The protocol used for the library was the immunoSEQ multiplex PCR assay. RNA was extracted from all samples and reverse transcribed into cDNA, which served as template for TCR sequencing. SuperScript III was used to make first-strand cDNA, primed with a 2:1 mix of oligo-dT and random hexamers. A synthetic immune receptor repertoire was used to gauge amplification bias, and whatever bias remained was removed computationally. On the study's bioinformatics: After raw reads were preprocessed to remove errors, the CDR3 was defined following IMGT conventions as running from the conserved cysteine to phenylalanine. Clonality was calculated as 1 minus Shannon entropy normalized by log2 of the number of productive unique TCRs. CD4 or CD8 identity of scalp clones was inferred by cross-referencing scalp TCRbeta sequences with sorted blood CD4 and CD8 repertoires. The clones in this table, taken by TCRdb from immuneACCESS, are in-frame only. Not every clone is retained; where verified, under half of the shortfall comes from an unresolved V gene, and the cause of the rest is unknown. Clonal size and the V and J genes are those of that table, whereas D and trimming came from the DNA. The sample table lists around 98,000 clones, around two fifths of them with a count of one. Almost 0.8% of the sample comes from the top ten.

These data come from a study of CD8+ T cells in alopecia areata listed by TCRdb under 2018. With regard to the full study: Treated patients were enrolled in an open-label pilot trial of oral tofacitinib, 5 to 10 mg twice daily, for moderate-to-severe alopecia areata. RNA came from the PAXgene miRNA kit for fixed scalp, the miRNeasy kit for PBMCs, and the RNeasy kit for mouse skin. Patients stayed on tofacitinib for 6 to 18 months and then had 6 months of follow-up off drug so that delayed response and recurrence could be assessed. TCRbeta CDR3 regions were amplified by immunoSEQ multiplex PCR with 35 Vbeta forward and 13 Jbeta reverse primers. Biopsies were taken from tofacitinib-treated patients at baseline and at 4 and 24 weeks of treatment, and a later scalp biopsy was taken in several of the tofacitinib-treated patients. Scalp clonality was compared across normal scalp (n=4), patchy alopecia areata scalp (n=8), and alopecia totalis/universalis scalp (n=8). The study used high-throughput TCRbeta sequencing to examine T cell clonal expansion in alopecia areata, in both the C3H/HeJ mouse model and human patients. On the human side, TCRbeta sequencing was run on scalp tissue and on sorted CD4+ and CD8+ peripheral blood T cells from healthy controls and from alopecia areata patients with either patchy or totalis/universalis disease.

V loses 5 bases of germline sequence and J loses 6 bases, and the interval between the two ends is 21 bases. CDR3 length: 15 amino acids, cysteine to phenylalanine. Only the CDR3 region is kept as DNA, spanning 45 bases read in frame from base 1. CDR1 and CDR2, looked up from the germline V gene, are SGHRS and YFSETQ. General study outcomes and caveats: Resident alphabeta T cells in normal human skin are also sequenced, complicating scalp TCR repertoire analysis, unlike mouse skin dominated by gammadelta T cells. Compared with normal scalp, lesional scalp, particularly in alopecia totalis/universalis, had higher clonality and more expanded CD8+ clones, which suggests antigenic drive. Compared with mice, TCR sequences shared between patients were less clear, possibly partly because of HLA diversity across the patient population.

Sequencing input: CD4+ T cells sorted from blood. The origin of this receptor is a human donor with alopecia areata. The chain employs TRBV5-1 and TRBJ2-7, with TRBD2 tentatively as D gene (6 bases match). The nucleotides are TGCGCCAGCAGTCCGAACCAGGTGGGGGGAGGCGAGCAGTACTTC. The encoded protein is CASSPNQVGGGEQYF.